This T cell receptor beta chain emerged from a study of control samples from healthy donors and cancer patients. From germline, CDR1 is SGHDN and CDR2 FVKESK. Losses at the gene ends were 5 bases for V and 4 bases for J; bases not matched to a gene: 7. The CDR3 has 16 residues. Produced via immunoSEQ multiplex PCR; TCRdb's table is partial and in-frame only. In the table there are 80,000 to 100,000 clones, around three quarters of which are singletons. The rearrangement joins TRBV14 to TRBJ2-2; 10 bases fit TRBD2. What was sequenced was blood. The clonotype comes from a woman aged 30 to 39 in good health. The CDR3 spells CASSKALAGITGELFF. As DNA, the CDR3 is TGTGCCAGCAGCAAGGCACTAGCGGGGATCACCGGGGAGCTGTTTTTT.